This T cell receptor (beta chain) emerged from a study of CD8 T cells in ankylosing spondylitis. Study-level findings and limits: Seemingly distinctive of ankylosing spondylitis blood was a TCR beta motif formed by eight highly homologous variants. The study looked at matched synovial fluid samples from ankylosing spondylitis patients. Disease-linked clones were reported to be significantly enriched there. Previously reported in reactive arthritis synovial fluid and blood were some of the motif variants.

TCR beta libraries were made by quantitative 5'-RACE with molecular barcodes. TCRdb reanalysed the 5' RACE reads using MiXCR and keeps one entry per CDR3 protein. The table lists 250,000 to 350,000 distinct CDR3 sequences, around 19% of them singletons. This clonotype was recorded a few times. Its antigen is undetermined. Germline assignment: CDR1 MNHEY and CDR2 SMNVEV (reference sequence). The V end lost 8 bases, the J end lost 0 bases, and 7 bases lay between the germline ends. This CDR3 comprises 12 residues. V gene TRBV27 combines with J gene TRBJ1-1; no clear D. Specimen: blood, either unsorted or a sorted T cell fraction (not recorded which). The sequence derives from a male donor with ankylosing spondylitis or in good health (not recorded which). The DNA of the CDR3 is TGTGCCAGCGGGTATTTGAACACTGAAGCTTTCTTT. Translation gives CASGYLNTEAFF.